This TCR beta chain was recovered during a study of chemoradiotherapy in HPV16-positive cancers. Study summary: Candidate HPV-specific clones and shared TCR motifs came from a couple of HPV16-positive patients. Study conclusions and caveats: Candidate HPV-specific clones and E7-related TCR motifs grew in tumor during treatment. For HPV16-positive patients, expanding HPV-responsive T cells associated with longer recurrence-free survival.

Repertoires were sampled repeatedly during chemoradiotherapy. This clone was detected a few times. Its cognate antigen is unknown. The CDR3 has 12 amino acids. CDR1 and CDR2 (germline): LGHNA, YNFKEQ. Trimming left V 1 base short and J 10 bases short, with 8 bases between. Generated by immunoSEQ multiplex PCR, the TCRdb table keeps only in-frame clones and is missing some. Of some 10,000 clones detected, less than 75% appear once; the ten largest clones hold 9.5% to 13%. The TCR comes from a human donor with HPV-associated anogenital cancer. The input for sequencing was tumor tissue, taken from a patient who underwent chemoradiotherapy. The chain joins TRBV4-2 to TRBJ2-1; D may be TRBD2 (6 bases). CDR3 DNA: TGTGCCAGCAGCCAAGGGGGGGTAGAGCAGTTCTTC. It specifies CASSQGGVEQFF.